This T cell receptor beta chain originates from a study of T cells in tumors after PD-1 blockade. Study in general: Prior checkpoint blockade, systemic immunosuppressant use, or anti-cancer therapy within 4 weeks excluded patients. Either cemiplimab 350 mg every 2 weeks or pembrolizumab 200 mg every 3 weeks was given. Points from the study as a whole: Blood contained about 44% of the tumor's TCR clonotypes.

The V gene's germline CDR1 is KGHDR and CDR2 SFDVKD. The CDR3 totals 16 residues. Trimming cost V 3 bases and J 4 bases, with 18 bases left between them. Input was about 616 ng to 6,500 ng of genomic DNA from tumor or blood. Produced via immunoSEQ multiplex PCR; TCRdb's table is partial and in-frame only. There are more than 20,000 clones in the sample; approximately 78% occur only once, and around 28% lies in the top ten. Concerning this clone itself: The antigen is undetermined.

The gene calls are TRBV24-1 and TRBJ2-7; D might be TRBD1 (6 bases). This clonotype was obtained from a human donor with basal cell carcinoma. Sequenced material: PBMCs, taken before anti-PD-1 treatment. Here the CDR3 DNA reads TGTGCCACCAGTGATGGTCCGGGACAAGGCTTTTACGAGCAGTACTTC. Its protein product is CATSDGPGQGFYEQYF.